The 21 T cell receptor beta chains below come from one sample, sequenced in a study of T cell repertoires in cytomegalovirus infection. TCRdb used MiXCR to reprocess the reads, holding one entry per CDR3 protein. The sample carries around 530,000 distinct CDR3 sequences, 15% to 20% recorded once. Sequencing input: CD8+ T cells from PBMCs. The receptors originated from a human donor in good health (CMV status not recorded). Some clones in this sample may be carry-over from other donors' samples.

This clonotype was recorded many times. The CDR3 nucleotides are TGTGCCAGCAGCGCCGACTTCAGCTCCTACAATGAGCAGTTCTTC. Its protein product is CASSADFSSYNEQFF. This chain uses TRBV6-5 with TRBJ2-1; no reliable D call. The ends were cut back, 6 bases at V and 0 bases at J, with 12 bases in the middle. Germline CDR1 and CDR2: MNHEY and SVGAGI. This CDR3 is built from 15 residues.

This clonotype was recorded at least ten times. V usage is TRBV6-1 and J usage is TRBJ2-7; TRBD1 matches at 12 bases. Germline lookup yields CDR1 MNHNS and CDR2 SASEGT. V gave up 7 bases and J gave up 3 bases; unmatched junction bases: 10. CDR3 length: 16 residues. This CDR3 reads CASTSTGTGGVYEQYF. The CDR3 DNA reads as TGTGCCAGCACCTCGACCGGGACAGGGGGCGTCTACGAGCAGTACTTC.

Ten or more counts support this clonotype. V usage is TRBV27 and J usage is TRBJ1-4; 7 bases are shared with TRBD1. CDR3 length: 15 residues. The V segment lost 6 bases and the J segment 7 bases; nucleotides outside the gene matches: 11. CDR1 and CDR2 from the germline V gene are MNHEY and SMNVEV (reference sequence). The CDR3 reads CASRGQAEVGEKLFF. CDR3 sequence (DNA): TGTGCCAGCAGAGGACAGGCAGAGGTCGGTGAAAAACTGTTTTTT. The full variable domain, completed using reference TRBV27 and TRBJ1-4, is EAQVTQNPRYLITVTGKKLTVTCSQNMNHEYMSWYRQDPGLGLRQIYYSMNVEVTDKGDVPEGYKVSRKEKRNFPLILESPSPNQTSLYFCASRGQAEVGEKLFFGSGTQLSVL.

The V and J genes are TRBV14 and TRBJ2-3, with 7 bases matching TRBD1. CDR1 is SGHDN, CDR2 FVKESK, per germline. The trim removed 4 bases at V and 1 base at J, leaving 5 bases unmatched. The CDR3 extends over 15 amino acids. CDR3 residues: CASSLRGLGTDTQYF. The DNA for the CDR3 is TGTGCCAGCAGCCTAAGGGGGCTCGGCACAGATACGCAGTATTTT. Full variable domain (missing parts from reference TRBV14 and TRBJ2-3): EAGVTQFPSHSVIEKGQTVTLRCDPISGHDNLYWYRRVMGKEIKFLLHFVKESKQDESGMPNNRFLAERTGGTYSTLKVQPAELEDSGVYFCASSLRGLGTDTQYFGPGTRLTVL.

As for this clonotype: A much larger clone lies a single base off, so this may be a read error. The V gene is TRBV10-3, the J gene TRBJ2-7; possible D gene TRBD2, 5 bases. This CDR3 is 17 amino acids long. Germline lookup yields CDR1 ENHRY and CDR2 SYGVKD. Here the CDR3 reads CAISESKVNLGGYEPYF. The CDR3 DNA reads TGTGCCATCAGTGAGTCGAAGGTGAACCTAGGAGGCTACGAGCCGTACTTC.

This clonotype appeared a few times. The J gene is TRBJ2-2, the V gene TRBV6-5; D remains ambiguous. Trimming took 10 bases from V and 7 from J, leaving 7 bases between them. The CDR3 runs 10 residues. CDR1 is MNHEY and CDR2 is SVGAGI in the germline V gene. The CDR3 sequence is CATKSGELFF. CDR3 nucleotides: TGTGCCACCAAAAGCGGGGAGCTGTTTTTT.

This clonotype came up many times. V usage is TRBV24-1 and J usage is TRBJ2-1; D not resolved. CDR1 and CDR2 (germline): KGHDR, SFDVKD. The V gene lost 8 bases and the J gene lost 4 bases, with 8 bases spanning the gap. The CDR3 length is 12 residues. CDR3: CATIGVYNEQFF. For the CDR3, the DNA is TGTGCCACCATTGGGGTTTACAATGAGCAGTTCTTC.

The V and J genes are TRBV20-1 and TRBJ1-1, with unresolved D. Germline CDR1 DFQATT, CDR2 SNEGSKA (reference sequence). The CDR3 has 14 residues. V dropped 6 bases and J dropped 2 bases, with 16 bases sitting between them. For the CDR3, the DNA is TGCAGTGCCACGGGGAGGGTAGGTAACACTGAAGCTTTCTTT. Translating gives CSATGRVGNTEAFF.

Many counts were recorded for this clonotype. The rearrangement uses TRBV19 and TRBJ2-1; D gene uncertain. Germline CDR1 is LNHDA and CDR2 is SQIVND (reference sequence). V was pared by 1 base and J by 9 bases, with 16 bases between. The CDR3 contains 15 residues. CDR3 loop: CASSIGAFHLTEQFF. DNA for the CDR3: TGTGCCAGTAGTATAGGGGCATTTCACCTCACTGAGCAGTTCTTC. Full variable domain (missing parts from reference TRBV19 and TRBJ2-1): DGGITQSPKYLFRKEGQNVTLSCEQNLNHDAMYWYRQDPGQGLRLIYYSQIVNDFQKGDIAEGYSVSREKKESFPLTVTSAQKNPTAFYLCASSIGAFHLTEQFFGPGTRLTVL.

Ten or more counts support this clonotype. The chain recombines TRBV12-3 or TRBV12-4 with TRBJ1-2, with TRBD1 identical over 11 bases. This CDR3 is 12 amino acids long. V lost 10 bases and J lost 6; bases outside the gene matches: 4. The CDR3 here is CATSGQGDGYTF. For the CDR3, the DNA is TGTGCCACTTCGGGACAGGGGGATGGCTACACCTTC.

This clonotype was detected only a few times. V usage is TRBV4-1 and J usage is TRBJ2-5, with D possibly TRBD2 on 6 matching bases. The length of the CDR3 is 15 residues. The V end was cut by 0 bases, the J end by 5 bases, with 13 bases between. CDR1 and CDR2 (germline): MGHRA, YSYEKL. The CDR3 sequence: CASSQDPLAPETQYF. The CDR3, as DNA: TGCGCCAGCAGCCAAGATCCCCTAGCGCCGGAGACCCAGTACTTC.

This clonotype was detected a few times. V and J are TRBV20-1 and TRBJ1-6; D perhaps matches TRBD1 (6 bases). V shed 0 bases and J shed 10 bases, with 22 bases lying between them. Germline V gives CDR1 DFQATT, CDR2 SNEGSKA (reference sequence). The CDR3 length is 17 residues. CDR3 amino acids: CSARDLGSQGSRSPLHF. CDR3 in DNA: TGCAGTGCTAGAGATTTGGGTAGCCAGGGGTCACGATCACCCCTCCACTTT.

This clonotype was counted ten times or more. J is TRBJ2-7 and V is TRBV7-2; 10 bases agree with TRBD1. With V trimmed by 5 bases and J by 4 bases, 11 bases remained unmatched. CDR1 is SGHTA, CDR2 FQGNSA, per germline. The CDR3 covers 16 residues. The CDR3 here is CASSLPRTGGKYEQYF. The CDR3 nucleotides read TGTGCCAGCAGCCTCCCCAGGACAGGGGGGAAATACGAGCAGTACTTC.

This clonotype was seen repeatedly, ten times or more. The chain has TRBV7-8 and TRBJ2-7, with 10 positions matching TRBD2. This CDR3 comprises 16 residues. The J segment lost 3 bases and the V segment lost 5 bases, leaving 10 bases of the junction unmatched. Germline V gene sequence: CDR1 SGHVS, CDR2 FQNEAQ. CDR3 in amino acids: CASSPRGLATNYEQYF. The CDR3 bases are TGTGCCAGCAGCCCTCGGGGACTAGCGACCAACTACGAGCAGTACTTC.

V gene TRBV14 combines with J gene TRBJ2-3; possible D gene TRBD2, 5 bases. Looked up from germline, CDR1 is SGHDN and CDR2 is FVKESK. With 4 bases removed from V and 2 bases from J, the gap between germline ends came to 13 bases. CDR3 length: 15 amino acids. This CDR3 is CASSPDVSVTDTQYF. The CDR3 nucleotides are TGTGCCAGCAGCCCTGACGTTAGCGTCACAGATACGCAGTATTTT.

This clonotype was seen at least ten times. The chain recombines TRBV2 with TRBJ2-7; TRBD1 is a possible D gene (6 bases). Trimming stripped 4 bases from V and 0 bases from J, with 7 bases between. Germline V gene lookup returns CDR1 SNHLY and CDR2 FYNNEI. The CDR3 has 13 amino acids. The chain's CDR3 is CASSAGDSYEQYF. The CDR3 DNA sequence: TGTGCCAGCAGTGCAGGGGACTCCTACGAGCAGTACTTC.

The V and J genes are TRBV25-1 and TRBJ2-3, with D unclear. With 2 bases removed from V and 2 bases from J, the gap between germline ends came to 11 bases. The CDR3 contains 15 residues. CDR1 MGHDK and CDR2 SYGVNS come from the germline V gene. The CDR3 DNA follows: TGTGCCAGCAGTGAAGGTCGGGTCTTCACAGATACGCAGTATTTT. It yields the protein CASSEGRVFTDTQYF.

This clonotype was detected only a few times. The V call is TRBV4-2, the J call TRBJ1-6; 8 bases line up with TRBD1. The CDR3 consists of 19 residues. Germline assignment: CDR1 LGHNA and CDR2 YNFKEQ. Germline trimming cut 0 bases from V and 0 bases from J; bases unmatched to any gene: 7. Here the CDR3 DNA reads TGTGCCAGCAGCCAAGATTCGAACAGGGGGAGCTCCTATAATTCACCCCTCCACTTT. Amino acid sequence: CASSQDSNRGSSYNSPLHF.

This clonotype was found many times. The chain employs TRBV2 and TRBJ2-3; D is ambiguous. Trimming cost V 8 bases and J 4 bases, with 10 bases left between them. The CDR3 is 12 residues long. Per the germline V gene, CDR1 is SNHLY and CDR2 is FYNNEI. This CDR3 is CASVEFSDTQYF. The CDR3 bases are TGTGCCAGCGTGGAGTTCTCAGATACGCAGTATTTT. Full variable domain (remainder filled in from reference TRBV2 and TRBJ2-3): EPEVTQTPSHQVTQMGQEVILRCVPISNHLYFYWYRQILGQKVEFLVSFYNNEISEKSEIFDDQFSVERPDGSNFTLKIRSTKLEDSAMYFCASVEFSDTQYFGPGTRLTVL.

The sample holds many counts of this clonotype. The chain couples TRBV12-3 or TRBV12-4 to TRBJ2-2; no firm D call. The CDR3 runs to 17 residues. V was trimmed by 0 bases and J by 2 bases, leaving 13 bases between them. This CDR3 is CASSLAILTINTGELFF. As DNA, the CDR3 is TGTGCCAGCAGTTTAGCGATACTCACTATTAACACCGGGGAGCTGTTTTTT.

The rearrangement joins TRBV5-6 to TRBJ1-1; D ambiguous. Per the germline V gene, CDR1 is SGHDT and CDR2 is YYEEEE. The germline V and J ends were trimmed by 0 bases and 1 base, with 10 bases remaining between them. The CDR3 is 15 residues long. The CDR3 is CASSLVREQNTEAFF. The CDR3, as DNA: TGTGCCAGCAGCTTGGTTAGGGAACAGAACACTGAAGCTTTCTTT.